This T cell receptor (beta chain) is from a study of blood T cell repertoires in COVID-19. The overall study: From the United States, Italy and Spain came samples of acute and convalescent COVID-19.

The assay was immunoSEQ multiplex PCR, and TCRdb's table has in-frame clones only and misses some. The sample has 170,000 or so clones, around nine tenths seen once. V shed 1 base and J shed 0 bases, with 12 bases lying between them. This CDR3 has 16 residues. In germline, CDR1 is SEHNR, CDR2 FQNEAQ (reference sequence). The TCR sequence derives from a middle-aged man with active or convalescent COVID-19. Sample: peripheral blood. The chain carries TRBV7-9 and TRBJ1-1; D gene uncertain. CDR3 region: CASSLGQAPMNTEAFF. The DNA for the CDR3 is TGTGCCAGCAGCTTAGGTCAGGCCCCCATGAACACTGAAGCTTTCTTT.